Each of the 20 T cell receptor beta chains below was sequenced from the same sample in a study of cytomegalovirus exposure and HLA in healthy donors. This table comes from immunoSEQ multiplex PCR, and its TCRdb copy is limited to in-frame clones, with some not included. The table lists approximately 120,000 clones, about 96% of them singletons. The sample taken for sequencing was PBMCs. The receptors shown here come from a man aged 18 to 29 in good health and CMV-seronegative.

The rearrangement uses TRBV6-1 and TRBJ2-1, with D possibly being TRBD1 (5 bases). The V gene's germline CDR1 is MNHNS and CDR2 SASEGT. Trimming cost V 3 bases and J 7 bases, with 16 bases left between them. This CDR3 region has 15 residues. The DNA for the CDR3 is TGTGCCAGCAGTGAGGCAGGGAAGGGGTTGAATGAGCAGTTCTTC. This encodes CASSEAGKGLNEQFF.

The chain uses TRBV7-2 and TRBJ2-7; D might be TRBD2 (5 bases). Looked up from germline, CDR1 is SGHTA and CDR2 is FQGNSA. The CDR3 extends over 13 amino acids. V shed 5 bases and J shed 6 bases, with 14 bases lying between them. The CDR3 bases are TGTGCCAGCAGCCCAGACGGGATCGGCGAGCAGTACTTC. Amino acid sequence: CASSPDGIGEQYF.

This chain joins TRBV9 and TRBJ2-1; the match to TRBD2 covers 11 bases. The CDR3 is 16 amino acids. Germline V lookup: CDR1 SGDLS, CDR2 YYNGEE. V gave up 5 bases and J gave up 2 bases; unmatched junction bases: 6. CDR3: CASRGPSGGTYNEQFF. The CDR3 DNA sequence: TGTGCCAGCAGGGGACCTAGCGGGGGGACCTACAATGAGCAGTTCTTC.

This clone was picked up one time. The chain couples TRBV10-3 to TRBJ2-1; 12 positions agree with TRBD1. The length of the CDR3 is 16 residues. V lost 0 bases, J lost 7 bases, and 4 bases stayed unmatched. Germline assignment: CDR1 ENHRY and CDR2 SYGVKD. CDR3 amino acids: CAISESGTGGGNEQFF. The CDR3 nucleotides read TGTGCCATCAGTGAGTCGGGGACAGGGGGCGGAAATGAGCAGTTCTTC.

The CDR3 DNA sequence: TGTGCCAGCTCCCTGACTAGCGGGAGGGGTCGTGAGCAGTTCTTC. Its protein is CASSLTSGRGREQFF. This chain links TRBV11-1 with TRBJ2-1; TRBD2 agrees at 14 bases. The CDR3 has 15 residues. Germline CDR1 and CDR2: SGHAT and FQDESV (reference sequence). With V trimmed by 8 bases and J by 9 bases, 9 bases remained unmatched.

The J gene is TRBJ2-1, the V gene TRBV9, with D maybe TRBD1 (5 bases). The CDR3 totals 14 residues. CDR1 is SGDLS, CDR2 YYNGEE, per germline. V lost 0 bases and J 7 bases, leaving 11 bases between the germline ends. The CDR3 nucleotides are TGTGCCAGCAGCGTAGCTTCCGACAGTAATGAGCAGTTCTTC. Translation gives CASSVASDSNEQFF. The whole variable domain, filled in from reference TRBV9 and TRBJ2-1, reads DSGVTQTPKHLITATGQRVTLRCSPRSGDLSVYWYQQSLDQGLQFLIQYYNGEERAKGNILERFSAQQFPDLHSELNLSSLELGDSALYFCASSVASDSNEQFFGPGTRLTVL.

The chain joins TRBV7-2 to TRBJ1-5; D is undetermined. The CDR3 has 13 residues. The V end was cut by 0 bases, the J end by 7 bases, with 7 bases between. Germline V gives CDR1 SGHTA, CDR2 FQGNSA. CDR3 loop: CASSLASQQPQHF. The CDR3 DNA reads as TGTGCCAGCAGCTTAGCGAGTCAACAGCCCCAGCATTTT.

The sample holds one count of this clone. The chain has TRBV27 and TRBJ1-5; 7 bases agree with TRBD1. Per the germline V gene, CDR1 is MNHEY and CDR2 is SMNVEV (reference sequence). The J segment lost 2 bases and the V segment lost 4 bases, leaving 11 bases of the junction unmatched. The CDR3 is made up of 17 amino acids. CDR3 in DNA: TGTGCCAGCAGTTCAAACCGACGAACAGGGGGCAATCAGCCCCAGCATTTT. It codes for CASSSNRRTGGNQPQHF.

CDR3 in DNA: TGTGCCAGCAGCTTGGGCGTAGCGGGAGGGAGCGAGCAGTACTTC. Translation: CASSLGVAGGSEQYF. The chain recombines TRBV5-4 with TRBJ2-7; 11 nucleotides align to TRBD2. The V gene end was trimmed by 0 bases and the J gene end by 6 bases; junction bases not matched to a gene: 5. Germline values: CDR1 SGHNT, CDR2 YYREEE (reference sequence). The length of the CDR3 is 15 residues.

J is TRBJ2-2 and V is TRBV2; D unresolved. The V end lost 6 bases, the J end lost 0 bases, and 11 bases lay between the germline ends. This CDR3 spans 15 amino acids. The germline V gene encodes CDR1 SNHLY and CDR2 FYNNEI. For the CDR3, the DNA is TGTGCCAGCAGCGACGAGCAGGCGAACACCGGGGAGCTGTTTTTT. This encodes CASSDEQANTGELFF.

V usage is TRBV28 and J usage is TRBJ1-2; no clear D gene. Deletions cut 7 bases from V and 4 bases from J, with 16 bases between. In germline, CDR1 is MDHEN, CDR2 SYDVKM. CDR3 length: 14 residues. As DNA, the CDR3 is TGTGCCAGCACTCTCGCGGTCGGAAGCTATGGCTACACCTTC. This sequence encodes CASTLAVGSYGYTF.

The chain is built from TRBV14 and TRBJ2-3, with 7 bases fitting TRBD1. CDR3 length: 16 amino acids. Trimming took 3 bases from V and 4 from J; bases not matched to a gene: 10. CDR1 is SGHDN and CDR2 is FVKESK in the germline V gene. The DNA for the CDR3 is TGTGCCAGCAGCCACTCAGGGCAAGGGGGCGCAGATACGCAGTATTTT. Its protein is CASSHSGQGGADTQYF.

This clone was counted once. The chain links TRBV6-5 to TRBJ1-1; weak D call: TRBD1 (5 bases). The V gene lost 2 bases and the J gene lost 5 bases, with 9 bases spanning the gap. This CDR3 has 13 amino acids. Germline CDR1 MNHEY, CDR2 SVGAGI. CDR3 residues: CASSYAGVTEAFF. The DNA of the CDR3 is TGTGCCAGCAGTTACGCGGGGGTGACTGAAGCTTTCTTT.

This chain links TRBV4-2 with TRBJ1-5, with D possibly matching TRBD1 (6 bases). Germline V CDR1 and CDR2: LGHNA, YNFKEQ. The CDR3 totals 15 residues. The ends were cut back, 0 bases at V and 4 bases at J, with 10 bases in the middle. CDR3 in DNA: TGTGCCAGCAGCCAAGAGAGGGGGGGAAATCAGCCCCAGCATTTT. It is translated as CASSQERGGNQPQHF.

The V gene is TRBV9, the J gene TRBJ1-3; 8 bases are a match to TRBD1. The CDR3 sequence is 16 residues long. J lost 0 bases, V lost 4 bases, and 6 bases had no gene match. Germline V gives CDR1 SGDLS, CDR2 YYNGEE. This chain's CDR3 is CASSPGQGYSGNTIYF. CDR3 DNA: TGTGCCAGCAGCCCCGGACAGGGTTACTCTGGAAACACCATATATTTT.

The genes are TRBV5-1 and TRBJ2-7; TRBD2 aligns across 11 bases. The V and J ends lost 10 bases and 1 base, in that order; junction bases with no gene match: 13. Germline lookup yields CDR1 SGHRS and CDR2 YFSETQ. This CDR3 is built from 16 residues. The CDR3 spells CASQETSGIFSYEQYF. The DNA for the CDR3 is TGCGCCTCACAGGAGACTAGCGGGATTTTTTCCTACGAGCAGTACTTC.

This clone was counted a single time. This chain joins TRBV28 and TRBJ2-3, with D hard to call. CDR1 and CDR2 from the germline V gene are MDHEN and SYDVKM. This CDR3 has 15 amino acids. The V end lost 5 bases, the J end lost 0 bases, and 12 bases lay between the germline ends. The CDR3 sequence: CASSLLRDSTDTQYF. The CDR3 DNA is TGTGCCAGCAGTCTCCTGCGAGATAGCACAGATACGCAGTATTTT.

The table lists this clone with a few counts. This chain joins TRBV13 and TRBJ2-3, with D unclear. Germline V gene lookup returns CDR1 PRHDT and CDR2 FYEKMQ (reference sequence). The V end lost 2 bases, the J end lost 6 bases, and 6 bases lay between the germline ends. The CDR3 contains 12 residues. The CDR3 region is CASSLFVDTQYF. The CDR3 DNA reads TGTGCCAGCAGCTTATTCGTGGATACGCAGTATTTT.

The V gene is TRBV5-4, the J gene TRBJ2-5; D remains unclear. Deletions cut 2 bases from V and 5 bases from J, with 10 bases between. This CDR3 contains 13 residues. Germline V gene lookup returns CDR1 SGHNT and CDR2 YYREEE (reference sequence). CDR3 DNA: TGTGCCAGCAGCTTTACTATGACGGAGACCCAGTACTTC. The encoded protein is CASSFTMTETQYF.

This chain connects TRBV15 to TRBJ2-7, with 7 bases aligning to TRBD1. Germline V gene lookup returns CDR1 LNHNV and CDR2 YYDKDF (reference sequence). The CDR3 contains 18 residues. The trim removed 1 base at V and 0 bases at J, leaving 12 bases unmatched. CDR3 coding DNA: TGTGCCACCAGCAGAGCTTATGGTAGGACAGGAAACTCCTACGAGCAGTACTTC. Amino acids: CATSRAYGRTGNSYEQYF. The variable domain in full, with the rest retrieved from reference TRBV15 and TRBJ2-7, is DAMVIQNPRYQVTQFGKPVTLSCSQTLNHNVMYWYQQKSSQAPKLLFHYYDKDFNNEADTPDNFQSRRPNTSFCFLDIRSPGLGDTAMYLCATSRAYGRTGNSYEQYFGPGTRLTVT.